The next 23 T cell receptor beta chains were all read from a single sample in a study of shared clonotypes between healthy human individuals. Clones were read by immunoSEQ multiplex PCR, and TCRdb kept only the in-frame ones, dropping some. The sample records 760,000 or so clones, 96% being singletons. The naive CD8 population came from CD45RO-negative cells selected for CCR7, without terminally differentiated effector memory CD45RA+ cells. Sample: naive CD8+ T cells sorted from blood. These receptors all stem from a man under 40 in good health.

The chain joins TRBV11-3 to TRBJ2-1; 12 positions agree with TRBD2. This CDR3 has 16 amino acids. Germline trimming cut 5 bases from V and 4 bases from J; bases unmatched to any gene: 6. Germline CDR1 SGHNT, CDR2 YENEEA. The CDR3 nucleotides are TGTGCCAGCAGCCAGCGGACTAGCGGGATTTACAATGAGCAGTTCTTC. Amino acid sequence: CASSQRTSGIYNEQFF.

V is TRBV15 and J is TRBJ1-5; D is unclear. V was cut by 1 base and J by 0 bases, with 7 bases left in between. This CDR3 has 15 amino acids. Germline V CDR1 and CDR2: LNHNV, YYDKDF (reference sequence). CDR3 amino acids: CATSRGGSSNQPQHF. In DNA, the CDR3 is TGTGCCACCAGCAGAGGTGGGAGTAGCAATCAGCCCCAGCATTTT.

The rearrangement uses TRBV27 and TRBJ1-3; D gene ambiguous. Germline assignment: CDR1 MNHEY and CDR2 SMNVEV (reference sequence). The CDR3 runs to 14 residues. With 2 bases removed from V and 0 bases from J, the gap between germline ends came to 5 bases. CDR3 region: CASSLDGSGNTIYF. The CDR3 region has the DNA TGTGCCAGCAGTTTAGATGGCTCTGGAAACACCATATATTTT.

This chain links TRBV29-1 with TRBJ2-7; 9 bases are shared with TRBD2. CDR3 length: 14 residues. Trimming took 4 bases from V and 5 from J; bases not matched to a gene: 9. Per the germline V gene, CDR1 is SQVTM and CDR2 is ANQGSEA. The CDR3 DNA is TGCAGCGTTGTGACTAGCGGATACCGGGACGAGCAGTACTTC. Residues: CSVVTSGYRDEQYF.

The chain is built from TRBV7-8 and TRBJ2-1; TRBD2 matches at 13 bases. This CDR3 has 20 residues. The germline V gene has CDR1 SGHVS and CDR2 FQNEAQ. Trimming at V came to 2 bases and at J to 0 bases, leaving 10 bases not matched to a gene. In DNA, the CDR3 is TGTGCCAGCAGCTTATATGGGACTAGCGGGATCTTAGGCTCCTACAATGAGCAGTTCTTC. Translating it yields CASSLYGTSGILGSYNEQFF.

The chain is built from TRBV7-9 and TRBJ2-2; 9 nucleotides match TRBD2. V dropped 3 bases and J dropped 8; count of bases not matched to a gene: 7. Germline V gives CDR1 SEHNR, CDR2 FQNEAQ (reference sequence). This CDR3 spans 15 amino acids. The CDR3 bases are TGTGCCAGCAGCTTCGGGACTAGCAATGCGGGGGAGCTGTTTTTT. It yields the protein CASSFGTSNAGELFF.

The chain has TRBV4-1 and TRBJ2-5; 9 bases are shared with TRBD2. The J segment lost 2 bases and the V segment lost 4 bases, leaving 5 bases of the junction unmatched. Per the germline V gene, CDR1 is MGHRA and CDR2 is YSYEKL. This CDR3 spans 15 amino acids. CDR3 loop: CASSRGLALQETQYF. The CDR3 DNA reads TGCGCCAGCAGCCGAGGACTAGCGCTGCAAGAGACCCAGTACTTC.

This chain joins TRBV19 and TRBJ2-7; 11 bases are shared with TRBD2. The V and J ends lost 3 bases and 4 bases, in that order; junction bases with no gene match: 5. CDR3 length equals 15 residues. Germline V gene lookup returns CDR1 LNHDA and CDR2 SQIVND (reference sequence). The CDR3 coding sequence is TGTGCCAGTAGTATGGGACTAGCGGACCTTTACGAGCAGTACTTC. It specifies CASSMGLADLYEQYF.

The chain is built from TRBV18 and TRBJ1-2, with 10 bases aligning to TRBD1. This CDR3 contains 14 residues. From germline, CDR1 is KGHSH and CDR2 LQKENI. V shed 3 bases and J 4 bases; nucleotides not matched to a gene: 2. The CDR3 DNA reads TGTGCCAGCTCACCGGGACAGGGGTTCTATGGCTACACCTTC. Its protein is CASSPGQGFYGYTF. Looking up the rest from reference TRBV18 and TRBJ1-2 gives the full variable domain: NAGVMQNPRHLVRRRGQEARLRCSPMKGHSHVYWYRQLPEEGLKFMVYLQKENIIDESGMPKERFSAEFPKEGPSILRIQQVVRGDSAAYFCASSPGQGFYGYTFGSGTRLTVV.

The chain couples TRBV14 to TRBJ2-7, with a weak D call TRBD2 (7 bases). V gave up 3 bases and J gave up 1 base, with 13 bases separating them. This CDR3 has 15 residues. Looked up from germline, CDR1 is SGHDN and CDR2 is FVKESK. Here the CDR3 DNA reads TGTGCCAGCAGCCAGGAGGGGGGGACTTCCTACGAGCAGTACTTC. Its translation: CASSQEGGTSYEQYF.

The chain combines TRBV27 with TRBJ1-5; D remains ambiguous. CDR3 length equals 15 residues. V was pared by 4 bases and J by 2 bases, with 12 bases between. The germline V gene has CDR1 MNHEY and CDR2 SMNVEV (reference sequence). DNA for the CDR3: TGTGCCAGCAGTTACGATTGGCGCGGCAATCAGCCCCAGCATTTT. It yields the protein CASSYDWRGNQPQHF.

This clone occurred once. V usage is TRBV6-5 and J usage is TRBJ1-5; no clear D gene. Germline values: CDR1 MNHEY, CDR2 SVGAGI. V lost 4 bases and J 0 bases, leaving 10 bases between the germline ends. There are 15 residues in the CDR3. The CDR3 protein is CASSSNGYSNQPQHF. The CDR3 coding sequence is TGTGCCAGCAGTTCAAACGGATATAGCAATCAGCCCCAGCATTTT.

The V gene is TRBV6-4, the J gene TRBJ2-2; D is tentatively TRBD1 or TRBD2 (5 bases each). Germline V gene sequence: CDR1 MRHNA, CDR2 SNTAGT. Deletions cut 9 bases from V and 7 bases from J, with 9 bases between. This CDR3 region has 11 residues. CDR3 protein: CASGDVGELFF. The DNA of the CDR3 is TGTGCCAGTGGGGACGTCGGGGAGCTGTTTTTT.

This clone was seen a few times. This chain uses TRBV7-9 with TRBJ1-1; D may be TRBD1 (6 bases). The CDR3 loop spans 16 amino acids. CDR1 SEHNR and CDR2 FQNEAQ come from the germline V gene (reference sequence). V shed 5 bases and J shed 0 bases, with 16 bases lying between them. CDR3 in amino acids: CASSISGQPLNTEAFF. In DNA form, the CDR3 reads TGTGCCAGCAGCATCAGTGGACAGCCCTTGAACACTGAAGCTTTCTTT.

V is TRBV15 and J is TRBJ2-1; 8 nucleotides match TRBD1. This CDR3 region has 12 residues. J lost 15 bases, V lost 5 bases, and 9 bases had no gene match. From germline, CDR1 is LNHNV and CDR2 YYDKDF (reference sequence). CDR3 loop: CATSAEDRVPFF. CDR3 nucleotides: TGTGCCACCAGCGCCGAGGACAGGGTTCCGTTCTTC. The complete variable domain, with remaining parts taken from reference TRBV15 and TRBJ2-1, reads DAMVIQNPRYQVTQFGKPVTLSCSQTLNHNVMYWYQQKSSQAPKLLFHYYDKDFNNEADTPDNFQSRRPNTSFCFLDIRSPGLGDTAMYLCATSAEDRVPFFGPGTRLTVL.

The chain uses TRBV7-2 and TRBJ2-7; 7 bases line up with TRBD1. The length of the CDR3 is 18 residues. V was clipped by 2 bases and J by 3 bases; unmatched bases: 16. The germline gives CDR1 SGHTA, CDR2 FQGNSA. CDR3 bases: TGTGCCAGCAGCTTACCCGCTTACAGGGGCACCAGCGACTACGAGCAGTACTTC. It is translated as CASSLPAYRGTSDYEQYF.

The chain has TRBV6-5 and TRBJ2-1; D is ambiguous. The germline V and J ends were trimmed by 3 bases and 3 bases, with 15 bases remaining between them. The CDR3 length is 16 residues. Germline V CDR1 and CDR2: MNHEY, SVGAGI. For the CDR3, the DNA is TGTGCCAGCAGTTATCAGCTAGTTGGGTTCTACAATGAGCAGTTCTTC. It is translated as CASSYQLVGFYNEQFF.

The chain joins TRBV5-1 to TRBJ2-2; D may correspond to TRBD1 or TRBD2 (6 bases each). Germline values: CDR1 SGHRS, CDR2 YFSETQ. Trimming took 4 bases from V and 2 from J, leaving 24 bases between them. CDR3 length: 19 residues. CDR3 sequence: CASSPFGGPQRGNTGELFF. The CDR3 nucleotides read TGCGCCAGCAGCCCTTTCGGGGGCCCGCAAAGGGGAAACACCGGGGAGCTGTTTTTT.

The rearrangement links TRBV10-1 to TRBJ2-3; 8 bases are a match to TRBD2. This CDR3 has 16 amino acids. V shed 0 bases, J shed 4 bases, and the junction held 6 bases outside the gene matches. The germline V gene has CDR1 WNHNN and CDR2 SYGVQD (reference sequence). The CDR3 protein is CASSESLREVADTQYF. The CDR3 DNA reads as TGCGCCAGCAGTGAGTCTTTGCGGGAGGTGGCAGATACGCAGTATTTT.

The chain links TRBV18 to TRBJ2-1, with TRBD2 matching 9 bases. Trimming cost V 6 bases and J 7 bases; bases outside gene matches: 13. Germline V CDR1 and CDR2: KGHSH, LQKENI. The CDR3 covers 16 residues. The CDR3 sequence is CASSADSGTSSNEQFF. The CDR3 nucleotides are TGTGCCAGCTCCGCAGATTCCGGGACTAGCTCGAATGAGCAGTTCTTC.

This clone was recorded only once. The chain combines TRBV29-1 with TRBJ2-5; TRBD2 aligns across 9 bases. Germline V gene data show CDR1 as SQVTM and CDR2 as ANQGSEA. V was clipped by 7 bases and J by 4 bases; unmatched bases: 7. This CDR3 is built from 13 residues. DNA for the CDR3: TGCAGCGCGCAAGCAGCGGGAGGAGAGACCCAGTACTTC. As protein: CSAQAAGGETQYF.

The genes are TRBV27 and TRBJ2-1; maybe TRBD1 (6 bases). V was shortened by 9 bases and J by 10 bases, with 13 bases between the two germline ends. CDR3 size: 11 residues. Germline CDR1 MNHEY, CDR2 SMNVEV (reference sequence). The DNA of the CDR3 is TGTGCCAGTCAGGGGAAGTGGGAGCAGTTCTTC. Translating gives CASQGKWEQFF.

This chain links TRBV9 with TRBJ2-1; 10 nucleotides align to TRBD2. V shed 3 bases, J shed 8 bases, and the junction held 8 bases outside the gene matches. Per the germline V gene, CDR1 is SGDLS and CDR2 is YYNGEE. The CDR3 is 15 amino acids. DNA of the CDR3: TGTGCCAGCAGCGGGGCTAGCGGGAGTATCGATGAGCAGTTCTTC. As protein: CASSGASGSIDEQFF.